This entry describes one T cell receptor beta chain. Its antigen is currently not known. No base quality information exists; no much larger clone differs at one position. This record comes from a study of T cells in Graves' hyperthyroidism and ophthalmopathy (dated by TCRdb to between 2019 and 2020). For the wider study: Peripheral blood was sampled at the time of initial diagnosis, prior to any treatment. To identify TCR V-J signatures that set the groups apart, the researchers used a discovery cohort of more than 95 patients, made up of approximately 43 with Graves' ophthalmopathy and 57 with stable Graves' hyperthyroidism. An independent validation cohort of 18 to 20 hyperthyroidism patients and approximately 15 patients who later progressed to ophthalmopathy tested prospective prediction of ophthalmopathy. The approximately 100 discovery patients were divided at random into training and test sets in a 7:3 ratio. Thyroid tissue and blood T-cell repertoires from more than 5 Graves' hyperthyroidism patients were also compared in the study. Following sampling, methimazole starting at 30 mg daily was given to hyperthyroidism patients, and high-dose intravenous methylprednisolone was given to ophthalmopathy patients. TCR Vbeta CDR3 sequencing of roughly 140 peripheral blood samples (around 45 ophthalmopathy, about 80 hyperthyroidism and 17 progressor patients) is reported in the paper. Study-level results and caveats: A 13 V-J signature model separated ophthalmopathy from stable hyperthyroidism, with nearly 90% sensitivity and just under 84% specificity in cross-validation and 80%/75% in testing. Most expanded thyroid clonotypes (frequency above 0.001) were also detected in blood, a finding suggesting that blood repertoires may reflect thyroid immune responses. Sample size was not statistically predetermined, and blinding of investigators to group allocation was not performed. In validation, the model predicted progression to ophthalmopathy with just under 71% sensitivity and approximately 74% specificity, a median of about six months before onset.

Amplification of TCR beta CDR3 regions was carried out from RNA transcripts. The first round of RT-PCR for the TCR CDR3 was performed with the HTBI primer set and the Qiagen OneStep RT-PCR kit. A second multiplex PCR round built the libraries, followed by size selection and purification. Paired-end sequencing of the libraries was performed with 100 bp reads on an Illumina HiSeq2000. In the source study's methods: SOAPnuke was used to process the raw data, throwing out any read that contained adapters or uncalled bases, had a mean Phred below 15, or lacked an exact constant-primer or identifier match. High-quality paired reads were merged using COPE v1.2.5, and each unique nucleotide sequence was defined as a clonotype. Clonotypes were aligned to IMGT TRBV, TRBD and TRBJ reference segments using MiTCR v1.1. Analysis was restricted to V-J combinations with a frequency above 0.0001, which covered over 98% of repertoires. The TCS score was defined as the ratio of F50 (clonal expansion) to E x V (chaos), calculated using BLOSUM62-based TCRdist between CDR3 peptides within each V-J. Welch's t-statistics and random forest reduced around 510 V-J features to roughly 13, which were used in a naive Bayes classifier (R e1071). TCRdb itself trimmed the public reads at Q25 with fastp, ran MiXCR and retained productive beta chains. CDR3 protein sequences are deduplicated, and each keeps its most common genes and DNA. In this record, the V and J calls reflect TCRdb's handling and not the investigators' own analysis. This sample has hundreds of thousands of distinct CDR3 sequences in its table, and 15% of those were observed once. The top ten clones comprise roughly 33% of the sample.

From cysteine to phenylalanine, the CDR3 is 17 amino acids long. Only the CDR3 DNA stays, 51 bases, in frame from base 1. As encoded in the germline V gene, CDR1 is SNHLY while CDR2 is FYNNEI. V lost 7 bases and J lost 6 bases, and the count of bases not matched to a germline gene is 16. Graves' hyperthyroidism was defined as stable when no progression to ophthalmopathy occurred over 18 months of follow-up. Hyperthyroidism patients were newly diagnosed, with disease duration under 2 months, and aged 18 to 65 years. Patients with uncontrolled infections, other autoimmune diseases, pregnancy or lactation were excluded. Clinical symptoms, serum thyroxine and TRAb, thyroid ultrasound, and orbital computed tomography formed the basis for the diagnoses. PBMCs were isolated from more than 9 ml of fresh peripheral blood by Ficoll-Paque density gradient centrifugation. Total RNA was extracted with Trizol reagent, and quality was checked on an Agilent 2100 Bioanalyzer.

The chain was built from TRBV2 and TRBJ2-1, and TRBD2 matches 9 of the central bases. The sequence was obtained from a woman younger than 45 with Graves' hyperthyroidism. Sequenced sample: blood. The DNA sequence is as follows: TGTGCCAGCACCCCAACGTCTTCGACTAGCGGCGCCAATGAGCAGTTCTTC. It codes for CASTPTSSTSGANEQFF.